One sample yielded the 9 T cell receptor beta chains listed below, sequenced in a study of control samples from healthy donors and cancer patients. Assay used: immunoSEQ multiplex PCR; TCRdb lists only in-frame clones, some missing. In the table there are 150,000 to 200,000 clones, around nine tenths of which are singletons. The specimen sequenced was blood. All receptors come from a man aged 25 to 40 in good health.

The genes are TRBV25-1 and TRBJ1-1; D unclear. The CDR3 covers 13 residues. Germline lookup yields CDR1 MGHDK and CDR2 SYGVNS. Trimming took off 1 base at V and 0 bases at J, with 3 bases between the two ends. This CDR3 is CASSEFVNTEAFF. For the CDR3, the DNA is TGTGCCAGCAGTGAATTTGTGAACACTGAAGCTTTCTTT.

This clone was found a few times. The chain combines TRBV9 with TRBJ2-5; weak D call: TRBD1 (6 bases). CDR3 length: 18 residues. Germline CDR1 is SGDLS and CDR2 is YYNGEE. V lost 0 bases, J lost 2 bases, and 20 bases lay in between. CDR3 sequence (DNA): TGTGCCAGCAGCGTAGCTTCCGGAAGCCGAGGGGGACAAGAGACCCAGTACTTC. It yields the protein CASSVASGSRGGQETQYF. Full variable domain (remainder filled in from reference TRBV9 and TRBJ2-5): DSGVTQTPKHLITATGQRVTLRCSPRSGDLSVYWYQQSLDQGLQFLIQYYNGEERAKGNILERFSAQQFPDLHSELNLSSLELGDSALYFCASSVASGSRGGQETQYFGPGTRLLVL.

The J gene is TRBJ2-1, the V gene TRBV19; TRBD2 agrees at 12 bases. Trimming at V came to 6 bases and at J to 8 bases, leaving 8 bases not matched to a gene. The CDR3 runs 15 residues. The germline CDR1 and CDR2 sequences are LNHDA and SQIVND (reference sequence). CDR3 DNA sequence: TGTGCCAGTAGACCACTAGCGGGAGGATGGTATGAGCAGTTCTTC. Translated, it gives CASRPLAGGWYEQFF.

This CDR3 is CASSLGSQVYEQYF. The CDR3 nucleotides read TGTGCCAGCAGCTTAGGGTCCCAGGTCTACGAGCAGTACTTC. The chain recombines TRBV7-9 with TRBJ2-7; D is uncertain. This CDR3 has 14 residues. The V and J ends lost 1 base and 3 bases respectively, with 10 bases between them. Germline CDR1 reads SEHNR; CDR2 reads FQNEAQ (reference sequence).

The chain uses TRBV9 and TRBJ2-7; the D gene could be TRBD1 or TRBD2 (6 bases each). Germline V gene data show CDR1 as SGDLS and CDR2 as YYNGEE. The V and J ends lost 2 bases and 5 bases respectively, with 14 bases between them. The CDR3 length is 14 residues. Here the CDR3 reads CASSVALRGDEQYF. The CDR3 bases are TGTGCCAGCAGCGTTGCCCTAAGGGGGGACGAGCAGTACTTC.

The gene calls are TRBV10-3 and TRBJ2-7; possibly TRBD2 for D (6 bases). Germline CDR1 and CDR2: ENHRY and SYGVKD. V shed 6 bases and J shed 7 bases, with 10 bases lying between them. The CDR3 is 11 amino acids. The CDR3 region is CAIRSAGEQYF. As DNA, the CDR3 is TGTGCCATCAGGTCCGCGGGGGAGCAGTACTTC.

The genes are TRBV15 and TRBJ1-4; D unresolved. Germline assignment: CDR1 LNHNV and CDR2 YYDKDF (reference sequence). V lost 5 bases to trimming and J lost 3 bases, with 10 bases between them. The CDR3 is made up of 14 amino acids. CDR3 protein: CATSRGMPNEKLFF. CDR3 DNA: TGTGCCACCAGCCGCGGGATGCCTAATGAAAAACTGTTTTTT.

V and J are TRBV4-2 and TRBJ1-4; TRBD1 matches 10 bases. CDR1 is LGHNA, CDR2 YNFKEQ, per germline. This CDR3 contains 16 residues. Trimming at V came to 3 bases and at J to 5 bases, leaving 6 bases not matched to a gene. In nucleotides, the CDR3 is TGTGCCAGCAGCCAGGCGACAGGGGGCGGGAATGAAAAACTGTTTTTT. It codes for CASSQATGGGNEKLFF.

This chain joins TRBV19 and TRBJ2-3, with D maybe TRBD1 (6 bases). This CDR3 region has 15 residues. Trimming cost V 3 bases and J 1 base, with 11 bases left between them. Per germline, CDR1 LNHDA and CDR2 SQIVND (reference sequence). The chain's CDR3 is CASSISGVGTDTQYF. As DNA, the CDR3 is TGTGCCAGTAGTATTTCAGGGGTAGGCACAGATACGCAGTATTTT.